The source of this TCR beta chain is a study of blood T cell repertoires in COVID-19. Background on the study: From the United States, Italy and Spain came samples of acute and convalescent COVID-19.

Only a few counts were recorded for this clone. In the source study's methods: Amplification from reference gene primers served as the basis for estimated nucleated cell counts. The data were produced by immunoSEQ multiplex PCR, yet TCRdb's version contains in-frame clones alone and is incomplete. V and J calls and clone size are those listed in that table; D and trimming were worked out from the DNA. The sample has hundreds of thousands of clones; 80% to 90% are singletons. Germline lookup yields CDR1 MNHEY and CDR2 SMNVEV (reference sequence). The CDR3 is 13 residues long. V was pared by 5 bases and J by 7 bases, with 15 bases between. The participants were between about 18 and 90 years old and came from 24 US areas.

This TCR was recovered from a man aged 50 to 59 who had been exposed to COVID-19. Sequenced material: PBMCs or T cells enriched from blood (not recorded which). The V and J genes are TRBV27 and TRBJ2-7; D might be TRBD2 (5 bases). This CDR3 is CASSLGRGSEQYV. The CDR3 DNA is TGTGCCAGCAGTCTGGGGAGAGGTTCTGAGCAGTACGTC.